This paragraph reports one T cell receptor (beta chain). Repertoires were generated with immunoSEQ multiplex PCR, while TCRdb's copy carries only in-frame clones and drops some. Of tens of thousands of clones in the sample, roughly 92% were seen once. The ends were cut back, 7 bases at V and 4 bases at J, with 20 bases in the middle. This CDR3 spans 16 amino acids. Germline loops: CDR1 LNHDA, CDR2 SQIVND (reference sequence). This record belongs to a study of T cell changes during pregnancy in multiple sclerosis. The J gene is TRBJ2-1, the V gene TRBV19, with D perhaps TRBD2 (6 bases). The input for sequencing was CD4+ T cells from peripheral blood mononuclear cells, taken before pregnancy. The receptor's source is a female donor with multiple sclerosis, enrolled in a pregnancy study. The CDR3 bases are TGTGCCAGTATCTCCCTGGGCGGGATCCCGTACAATGAGCAGTTCTTC. Translated: CASISLGGIPYNEQFF. Full variable domain (rest looked up from reference TRBV19 and TRBJ2-1): DGGITQSPKYLFRKEGQNVTLSCEQNLNHDAMYWYRQDPGQGLRLIYYSQIVNDFQKGDIAEGYSVSREKKESFPLTVTSAQKNPTAFYLCASISLGGIPYNEQFFGPGTRLTVL.